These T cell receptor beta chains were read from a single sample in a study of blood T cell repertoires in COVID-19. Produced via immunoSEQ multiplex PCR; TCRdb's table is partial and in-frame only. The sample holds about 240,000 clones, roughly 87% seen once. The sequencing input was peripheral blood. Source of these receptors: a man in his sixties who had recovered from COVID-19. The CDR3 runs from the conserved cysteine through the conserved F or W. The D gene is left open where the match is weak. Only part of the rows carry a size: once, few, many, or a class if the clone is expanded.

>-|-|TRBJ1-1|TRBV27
CASSSSRPTEAFF
TGTGCCAGCAGTTCCTCCCGTCCCACTGAAGCTTTCTTT
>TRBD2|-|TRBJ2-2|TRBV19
CASSIGRGEVSTGELFF
TGTGCCAGTAGTATAGGCCGGGGGGAAGTGAGCACCGGGGAGCTGTTTTTT
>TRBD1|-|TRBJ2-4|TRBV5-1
CASSLAGTGVDKNIQYF
TGCGCCAGCAGCTTAGCCGGGACAGGGGTTGACAAAAACATTCAGTACTTC
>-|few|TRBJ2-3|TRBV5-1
CASTQGSRRFTDTQYF
TGCGCCAGCACCCAGGGGTCGAGACGATTCACAGATACGCAGTATTTT
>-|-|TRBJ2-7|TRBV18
CASSPSRAYEQYF
TGTGCCAGCTCACCCTCCAGGGCCTACGAGCAGTACTTC
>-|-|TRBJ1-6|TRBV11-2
CASNVFSYNSPLHF
TGTGCCAGTAATGTGTTCTCCTATAATTCACCCCTCCACTTT
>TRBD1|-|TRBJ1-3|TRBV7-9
CASSAQGVFGNTIYF
TGTGCCAGCAGCGCACAGGGGGTCTTTGGAAACACCATATATTTT
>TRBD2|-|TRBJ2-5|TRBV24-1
CATKGGGGLLEETQYF
TGTGCCACCAAGGGCGGCGGGGGACTCCTTGAGGAGACCCAGTACTTC
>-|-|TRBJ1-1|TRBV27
CASSSAGDTEAFF
TGTGCCAGCAGTTCAGCCGGGGACACTGAAGCTTTCTTT
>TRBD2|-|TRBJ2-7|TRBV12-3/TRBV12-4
CASRPTSGGEQYF
TGTGCCAGCAGGCCGACTAGCGGGGGAGAGCAGTACTTC
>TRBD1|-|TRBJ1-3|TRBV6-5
CASSYGQGASGNTIYF
TGTGCCAGCAGTTACGGCCAGGGGGCCTCTGGAAACACCATATATTTT
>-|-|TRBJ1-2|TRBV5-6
CASSGARNYGYTF
TGTGCCAGCAGCGGAGCCCGAAACTATGGCTACACCTTC
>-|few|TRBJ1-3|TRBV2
CASNPGGSGNTIYF
TGTGCCAGCAACCCGGGAGGATCTGGAAACACCATATATTTT
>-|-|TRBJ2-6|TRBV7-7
CASSPSPGANVLTF
TGTGCCAGCAGCCCATCCCCTGGGGCCAACGTCCTGACTTTC
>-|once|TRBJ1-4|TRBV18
CASSPRQINEKLFF
TGTGCCAGCTCACCTCGACAGATTAATGAAAAACTGTTTTTT
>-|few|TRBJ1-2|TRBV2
CASNRGGDYGYTF
TGTGCCAGCAACCGCGGGGGGGACTATGGCTACACCTTC
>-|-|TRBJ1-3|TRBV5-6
CASSSNAGSGNTIYF
TGTGCCAGCAGCTCGAATGCGGGCTCTGGAAACACCATATATTTT
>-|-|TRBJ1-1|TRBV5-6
CASSQGLNTEAFF
TGTGCCAGCTCGCAGGGCCTTAACACTGAAGCTTTCTTT
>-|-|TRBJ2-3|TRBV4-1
CASSQTATDTQYF
TGCGCCAGCAGCCAAACAGCCACAGATACGCAGTATTTT
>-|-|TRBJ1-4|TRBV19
CASSIVGRTFNEKLFF
TGTGCCAGTAGTATAGTGGGCCGGACTTTTAATGAAAAACTGTTTTTT
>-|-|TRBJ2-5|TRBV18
CASSAGAETQYF
TGTGCCAGCTCAGCAGGGGCAGAGACCCAGTACTTC
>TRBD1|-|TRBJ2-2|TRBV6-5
CASRWTGAPTGELFF
TGTGCCAGCAGATGGACAGGGGCTCCCACCGGGGAGCTGTTTTTT
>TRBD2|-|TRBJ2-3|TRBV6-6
CATVKRGGEDTQYF
TGTGCCACGGTGAAGCGGGGGGGCGAAGATACGCAGTATTTT
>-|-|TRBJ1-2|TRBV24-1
CATSDHLTVGYTF
TGTGCCACCAGTGACCATCTGACAGTTGGCTACACCTTC
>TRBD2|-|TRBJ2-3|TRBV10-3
CAISGRTSSTDTQYF
TGTGCCATCAGTGGGAGGACTAGCAGCACAGATACGCAGTATTTT